Each of the 29 T cell receptor beta chains below was sequenced from the same sample in a study of CD8 T cells in Susac syndrome. RNA was extracted with the RNeasy kit, and a quantity of about 0.45 to 1 ug was reverse transcribed using random hexamers. TCRdb itself ran the immunoSEQ multiplex PCR reads through MiXCR, one entry per CDR3 protein. Of some 96,000 distinct CDR3 sequences listed, around 96% are singletons. Specimen: CD8+ T cells from PBMCs. The receptors were sampled from a human donor with Susac syndrome.

This chain joins TRBV4-1 and TRBJ2-2; 10 nucleotides agree with TRBD2. The CDR3 runs 16 residues. Germline V gene data show CDR1 as MGHRA and CDR2 as YSYEKL. V was pared by 2 bases and J by 4 bases, with 4 bases of the junction left unmatched. Written as DNA, the CDR3 is TGCGCCAGCAGCCAATTCGAGCGGGGGGGCACCGGGGAGCTGTTTTTT. Amino acid sequence: CASSQFERGGTGELFF.

This chain joins TRBV12-3 or TRBV12-4 and TRBJ1-2; no reliable D call. CDR3 length: 13 amino acids. Trimming shortened V by 6 bases and J by 4 bases, and 12 bases separated the two germline ends. CDR3 DNA sequence: TGTGCCAGCAGCCTGGAACAATCCTATGGCTACACCTTC. Amino acid sequence: CASSLEQSYGYTF.

The chain is built from TRBV29-1 and TRBJ2-3, with 9 nucleotides matching TRBD2. CDR1 is SQVTM and CDR2 is ANQGSEA in the germline V gene. V trimming: 1 base; J trimming: 9 bases; junction bases outside the gene matches: 11. There are 15 residues in the CDR3. CDR3 loop: CSVEGSSGEFGTQYF. DNA of the CDR3: TGCAGCGTTGAAGGTTCTAGCGGGGAGTTCGGCACGCAGTATTTT.

The J gene is TRBJ2-7, the V gene TRBV3-1; no firm D call. V gave up 1 base and J gave up 0 bases, with 19 bases separating them. The CDR3 contains 18 residues. Germline values: CDR1 LGHDT, CDR2 YNNKEL (reference sequence). This chain's CDR3 is CASSQAAKGVRSSYEQYF. In DNA, the CDR3 is TGTGCCAGCAGCCAAGCTGCCAAGGGTGTCCGGAGCTCCTACGAGCAGTACTTC.

The chain is built from TRBV5-4 and TRBJ2-6; unclear D gene. V was cut by 0 bases and J by 0 bases, with 7 bases left in between. This CDR3 comprises 16 residues. Germline V gene sequence: CDR1 SGHNT, CDR2 YYREEE (reference sequence). CDR3 sequence (DNA): TGTGCCAGCAGCTTGGCGGTCAGCTCTGGGGCCAACGTCCTGACTTTC. Translating gives CASSLAVSSGANVLTF. Combining the CDR3 with reference TRBV5-4 and TRBJ2-6 gives the whole variable domain ETGVTQSPTHLIKTRGQQVTLRCSSQSGHNTVSWYQQALGQGPQFIFQYYREEENGRGNFPPRFSGLQFPNYSSELNVNALELDDSALYLCASSLAVSSGANVLTFGAGSRLTVL.

The table lists this clonotype with a few counts. The rearrangement links TRBV7-9 to TRBJ2-5; D not resolved. This CDR3 spans 13 amino acids. Germline lookup yields CDR1 SEHNR and CDR2 FQNEAQ (reference sequence). The ends were cut back, 0 bases at V and 1 base at J, with 3 bases in the middle. The CDR3 nucleotides are TGTGCCAGCAGCTTAGCTTCCCAAGAGACCCAGTACTTC. It translates to CASSLASQETQYF.

The chain couples TRBV29-1 to TRBJ2-7; 7 positions agree with TRBD1. Losses at the gene ends were 7 bases for V and 4 bases for J; bases not matched to a gene: 4. Germline V gene data show CDR1 as SQVTM and CDR2 as ANQGSEA. This CDR3 has 11 amino acids. In nucleotides, the CDR3 is TGCAGCGCCTTACAGGGGTACGAGCAGTACTTC. This encodes CSALQGYEQYF.

This chain uses TRBV5-1 with TRBJ2-6, with D perhaps TRBD2 (5 bases). From germline, CDR1 is SGHRS and CDR2 YFSETQ. V dropped 3 bases and J dropped 0 bases, with 10 bases sitting between them. The length of the CDR3 is 16 residues. The CDR3, as DNA: TGCGCCAGCAGCTCCCCGGGGAGCTCTGGGGCCAACGTCCTGACTTTC. This codes for CASSSPGSSGANVLTF.

The chain recombines TRBV20-1 with TRBJ2-1; 9 positions match TRBD1. This CDR3 region has 14 residues. V lost 5 bases to trimming and J lost 14 bases; unmatched junction nucleotides: 16. The germline V gene encodes CDR1 DFQATT and CDR2 SNEGSKA (reference sequence). The CDR3 nucleotides are TGCAGTGCTCACCAGGGGACAGGGACGGGTCTAGAGTTCTTC. Encoded protein: CSAHQGTGTGLEFF.

The rearrangement joins TRBV12-3 or TRBV12-4 to TRBJ1-5; no clear D gene. V lost 6 bases and J 4 bases, leaving 13 bases between the germline ends. The CDR3 consists of 14 residues. The DNA for the CDR3 is TGTGCCAGCAGCTCCGGGCCTCAAAATCAGCCCCAGCATTTT. It yields the protein CASSSGPQNQPQHF.

This clonotype is a singleton in its sample. This chain uses TRBV5-6 with TRBJ2-2; D is perhaps TRBD2 (7 bases). This CDR3 region has 15 residues. Trimming cost V 4 bases and J 1 base, with 11 bases left between them. Germline CDR1 is SGHDT and CDR2 is YYEEEE. Written as DNA, the CDR3 is TGTGCCAGCAGCGGGGGGGGGCTGAACACCGGGGAGCTGTTTTTT. This encodes CASSGGGLNTGELFF.

The J gene is TRBJ1-4, the V gene TRBV3-1; 7 bases are shared with TRBD1. The CDR3 loop spans 16 amino acids. With 0 bases clipped from V and 8 bases from J, the junction kept 9 bases outside the gene matches. Germline CDR1 and CDR2: LGHDT and YNNKEL (reference sequence). The CDR3 loop reads CASSQDRGDSREKLFF. In nucleotides, the CDR3 is TGTGCCAGCAGCCAAGATAGAGGGGACAGTCGCGAAAAACTGTTTTTT.

The J gene is TRBJ1-5, the V gene TRBV20-1; perhaps TRBD1 as D (6 bases). Between the trimmed V and J ends, which lost 3 bases and 7 bases, there was a span of 28 bases. The V gene's germline CDR1 is DFQATT and CDR2 SNEGSKA (reference sequence). CDR3 length: 18 residues. The CDR3 region has the DNA TGCAGTGCTAGCAGACCCGGGGCAGTAGGGGGAATTGAGCAGCCCCAGCATTTT. Translated: CSASRPGAVGGIEQPQHF.

This clonotype appeared once. This sequence joins TRBV25-1 and TRBJ1-1; 10 nucleotides line up with TRBD1. The V gene end was trimmed by 1 base and the J gene end by 8 bases; junction bases not matched to a gene: 10. CDR3 length equals 16 residues. CDR1 is MGHDK, CDR2 SYGVNS, per germline. CDR3: CASSESGTGDFGEAFF. For the CDR3, the DNA is TGTGCCAGCAGTGAATCCGGGACAGGGGATTTTGGCGAAGCTTTCTTT.

The rearrangement joins TRBV13 to TRBJ2-1; D call uncertain. Trimming cost V 5 bases and J 7 bases, with 9 bases left between them. Germline assignment: CDR1 PRHDT and CDR2 FYEKMQ (reference sequence). This CDR3 spans 12 amino acids. CDR3 residues: CASSQESNEQFF. As DNA, the CDR3 is TGTGCCAGCAGCCAAGAATCTAATGAGCAGTTCTTC. The full variable domain, in which reference TRBV13 and TRBJ2-1 provide the parts outside the CDR3, is AAGVIQSPRHLIKEKRETATLKCYPIPRHDTVYWYQQGPGQDPQFLISFYEKMQSDKGSIPDRFSAQQFSDYHSELNMSSLELGDSALYFCASSQESNEQFFGPGTRLTVL.

The V call is TRBV18, the J call TRBJ1-2; D is unresolved. The germline V gene encodes CDR1 KGHSH and CDR2 LQKENI. The CDR3 is 13 residues long. The V end lost 4 bases, the J end lost 4 bases, and 10 bases lay between the germline ends. CDR3 loop: CASSLGPSYGYTF. The DNA of the CDR3 is TGTGCCAGCTCACTCGGGCCGAGCTATGGCTACACCTTC.

The V gene is TRBV28, the J gene TRBJ1-5; D perhaps matches TRBD1 (6 bases). In germline, CDR1 is MDHEN, CDR2 SYDVKM. The CDR3 loop spans 13 amino acids. Trimming took 3 bases from V and 7 from J, leaving 10 bases between them. Here the CDR3 reads CASSFRQVQPQHF. CDR3 bases: TGTGCCAGCAGTTTCCGACAGGTACAGCCCCAGCATTTT.

This sequence joins TRBV7-9 and TRBJ2-6, with D hard to call. The germline gives CDR1 SEHNR, CDR2 FQNEAQ (reference sequence). The CDR3 runs 15 residues. The germline V and J ends were trimmed by 3 bases and 0 bases, with 6 bases remaining between them. This chain's CDR3 is CASSLGRSGANVLTF. CDR3 sequence (DNA): TGTGCCAGCAGCTTGGGTCGCTCTGGGGCCAACGTCCTGACTTTC.

The rearrangement links TRBV29-1 to TRBJ2-5; D is possibly TRBD2 (6 bases). Trimming cost V 7 bases and J 4 bases, with 19 bases left between them. CDR3 length: 14 amino acids. Germline V gene sequence: CDR1 SQVTM, CDR2 ANQGSEA. The CDR3 loop is CSAAGGYPLETQYF. The DNA for the CDR3 is TGCAGCGCCGCCGGAGGGTATCCACTAGAGACCCAGTACTTC.

This chain links TRBV4-1 with TRBJ2-7; perhaps TRBD2 as D (5 bases). The CDR3 has 14 amino acids. Germline lookup yields CDR1 MGHRA and CDR2 YSYEKL. V lost 5 bases and J lost 6, with 17 bases in between. Here the CDR3 reads CASSAQESGSEQYF. Here the CDR3 DNA reads TGCGCCAGCAGCGCCCAGGAGAGCGGTAGCGAGCAGTACTTC.

The V gene is TRBV4-2, the J gene TRBJ2-1; 8 bases are a match to TRBD1. Trimming cost V 2 bases and J 6 bases; bases outside gene matches: 6. The CDR3 length is 15 residues. Germline-derived CDR1 and CDR2 are LGHNA and YNFKEQ. This CDR3 is CASSQRTGHGNEQFF. The CDR3 region has the DNA TGTGCCAGCAGCCAAAGGACAGGGCACGGCAATGAGCAGTTCTTC.

The gene calls are TRBV15 and TRBJ2-2; unclear D gene. CDR1 and CDR2 from the germline V gene are LNHNV and YYDKDF (reference sequence). The CDR3 has 15 residues. Trimming left V 0 bases short and J 4 bases short, with 9 bases between. The CDR3 loop is CATSRDVGATGELFF. The CDR3 DNA is TGTGCCACCAGCAGAGATGTGGGTGCCACCGGGGAGCTGTTTTTT.

V is TRBV12-3 or TRBV12-4 and J is TRBJ2-7; D gene ambiguous. V lost 5 bases, J lost 6 bases, and 14 bases lay in between. The CDR3 covers 13 residues. The CDR3 sequence is CASSLKSGVEQYF. The CDR3 nucleotides are TGTGCCAGCAGTCTCAAGTCGGGCGTCGAGCAGTACTTC.

V gene TRBV9 combines with J gene TRBJ1-1; no definite D call. V shed 1 base and J shed 5 bases, with 12 bases lying between them. CDR1 and CDR2 from the germline V gene are SGDLS and YYNGEE. This CDR3 region has 14 residues. The CDR3 bases are TGTGCCAGCAGCGTAAATGGGCAGCCTACTGAAGCTTTCTTT. It yields the protein CASSVNGQPTEAFF.

The chain combines TRBV29-1 with TRBJ1-2; tentative D call: TRBD1 (5 bases). Trimming cost V 3 bases and J 2 bases, with 7 bases left between them. The CDR3 has 12 amino acids. In germline, CDR1 is SQVTM, CDR2 ANQGSEA. The CDR3 spells CSVDRQNYGYTF. The CDR3 nucleotides read TGCAGCGTTGACAGACAGAACTATGGCTACACCTTC.

This chain connects TRBV11-2 to TRBJ2-1, with D possibly being TRBD1 or TRBD2 (5 bases each). The CDR3 runs to 13 residues. V lost 4 bases to trimming and J lost 7 bases, with 11 bases between them. Germline V lookup: CDR1 SGHAT, CDR2 FQNNGV. CDR3 sequence (DNA): TGTGCCAGCAGCTCGGGACGACGGAATGAGCAGTTCTTC. This translates into CASSSGRRNEQFF.

The V gene is TRBV19, the J gene TRBJ1-1; D possibly corresponds to TRBD1 (5 bases). V was pared by 2 bases and J by 3 bases, with 13 bases between. The length of the CDR3 is 15 residues. CDR1 LNHDA and CDR2 SQIVND come from the germline V gene (reference sequence). In DNA, the CDR3 is TGTGCCAGTAGTATATCTGGGGACGGGGACACTGAAGCTTTCTTT. It yields the protein CASSISGDGDTEAFF.

This chain links TRBV5-1 with TRBJ1-2; D may be TRBD1 (5 bases). Trimming pared 4 bases from V and 3 bases from J, leaving 16 bases between. This CDR3 spans 15 amino acids. Germline-derived CDR1 and CDR2 are SGHRS and YFSETQ. CDR3 region: CASSPERAGDYGYTF. CDR3 nucleotide sequence: TGCGCCAGCAGCCCCGAACGGGCGGGGGACTATGGCTACACCTTC.

This chain joins TRBV20-1 and TRBJ1-1; D is uncertain. Germline V gene lookup returns CDR1 DFQATT and CDR2 SNEGSKA (reference sequence). The CDR3 is 13 residues long. V dropped 6 bases and J dropped 4 bases, with 15 bases sitting between them. CDR3 sequence reads: CSAPTGTITEAFF. Here the CDR3 DNA reads TGCAGTGCCCCGACGGGAACAATCACTGAAGCTTTCTTT.